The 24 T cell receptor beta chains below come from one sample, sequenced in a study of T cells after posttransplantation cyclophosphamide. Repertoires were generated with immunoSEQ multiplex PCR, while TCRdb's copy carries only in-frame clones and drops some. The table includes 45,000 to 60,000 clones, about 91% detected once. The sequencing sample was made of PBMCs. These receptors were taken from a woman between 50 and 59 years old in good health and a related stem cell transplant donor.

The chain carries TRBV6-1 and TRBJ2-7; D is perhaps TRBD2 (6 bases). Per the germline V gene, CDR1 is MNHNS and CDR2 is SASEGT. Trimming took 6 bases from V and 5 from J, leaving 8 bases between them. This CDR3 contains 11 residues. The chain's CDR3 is CASSRGNEQYF. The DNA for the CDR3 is TGTGCCAGCAGCCGGGGGAACGAGCAGTACTTC.

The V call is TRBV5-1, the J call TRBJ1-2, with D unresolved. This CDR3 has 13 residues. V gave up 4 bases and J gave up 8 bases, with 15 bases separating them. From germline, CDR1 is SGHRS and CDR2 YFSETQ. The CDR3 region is CASSPAGGLGYTF. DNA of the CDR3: TGCGCCAGCAGCCCGGCAGGAGGGTTAGGCTACACCTTC.

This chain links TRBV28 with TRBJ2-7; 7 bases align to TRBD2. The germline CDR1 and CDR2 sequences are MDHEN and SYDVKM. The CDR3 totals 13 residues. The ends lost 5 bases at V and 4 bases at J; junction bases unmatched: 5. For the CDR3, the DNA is TGTGCCAGCAGTCCTCGGGGACTATACGAGCAGTACTTC. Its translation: CASSPRGLYEQYF.

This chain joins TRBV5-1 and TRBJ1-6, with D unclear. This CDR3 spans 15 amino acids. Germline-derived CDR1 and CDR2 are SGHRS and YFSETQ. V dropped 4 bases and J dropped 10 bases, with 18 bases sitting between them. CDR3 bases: TGCGCCAGCAGCGAGGGAAATCTTTTGGGATCACCCCTCCACTTT. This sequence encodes CASSEGNLLGSPLHF. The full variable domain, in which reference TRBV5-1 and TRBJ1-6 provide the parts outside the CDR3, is KAGVTQTPRYLIKTRGQQVTLSCSPISGHRSVSWYQQTPGQGLQFLFEYFSETQRNKGNFPGRFSGRQFSNSRSEMNVSTLELGDSALYLCASSEGNLLGSPLHFGNGTRLTVT.

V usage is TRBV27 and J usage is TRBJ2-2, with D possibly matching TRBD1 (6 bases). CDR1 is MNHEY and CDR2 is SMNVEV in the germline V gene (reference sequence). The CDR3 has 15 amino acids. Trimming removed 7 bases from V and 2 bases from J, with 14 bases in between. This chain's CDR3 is CASTTGTHNTGELFF. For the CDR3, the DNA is TGTGCCAGCACCACCGGGACACACAACACCGGGGAGCTGTTTTTT.

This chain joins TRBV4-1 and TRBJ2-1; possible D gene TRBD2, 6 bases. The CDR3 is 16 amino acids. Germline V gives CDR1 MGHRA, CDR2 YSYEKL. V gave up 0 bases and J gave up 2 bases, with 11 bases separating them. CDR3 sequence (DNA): TGCGCCAGCAGCCAAGACCCTAGCGTGGCCTACAATGAGCAGTTCTTC. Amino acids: CASSQDPSVAYNEQFF.

This chain's CDR3 is CASSVDRGGHNYGYTF. DNA of the CDR3: TGTGCCAGCAGCGTTGATCGGGGAGGGCACAACTATGGCTACACCTTC. V gene TRBV9 combines with J gene TRBJ1-2; D ambiguous. The V and J ends lost 2 bases and 2 bases respectively, with 16 bases between them. Germline assignment: CDR1 SGDLS and CDR2 YYNGEE. The CDR3 covers 16 residues. The full variable domain, its missing parts supplied by reference TRBV9 and TRBJ1-2, is DSGVTQTPKHLITATGQRVTLRCSPRSGDLSVYWYQQSLDQGLQFLIQYYNGEERAKGNILERFSAQQFPDLHSELNLSSLELGDSALYFCASSVDRGGHNYGYTFGSGTRLTVV.

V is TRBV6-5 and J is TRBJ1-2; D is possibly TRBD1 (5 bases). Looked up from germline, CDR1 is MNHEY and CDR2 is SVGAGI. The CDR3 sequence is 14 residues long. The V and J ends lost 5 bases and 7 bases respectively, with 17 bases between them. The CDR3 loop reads CASSEDIPSFGYTF. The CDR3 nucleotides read TGTGCCAGCAGTGAGGACATCCCCTCCTTTGGCTACACCTTC.

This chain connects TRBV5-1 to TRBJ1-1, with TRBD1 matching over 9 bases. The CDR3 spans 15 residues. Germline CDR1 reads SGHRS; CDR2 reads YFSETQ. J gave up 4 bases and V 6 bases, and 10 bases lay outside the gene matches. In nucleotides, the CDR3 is TGCGCCAGCACCCGAACAGGGGGCGAGGGCACTGAAGCTTTCTTT. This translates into CASTRTGGEGTEAFF. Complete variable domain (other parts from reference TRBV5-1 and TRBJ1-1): KAGVTQTPRYLIKTRGQQVTLSCSPISGHRSVSWYQQTPGQGLQFLFEYFSETQRNKGNFPGRFSGRQFSNSRSEMNVSTLELGDSALYLCASTRTGGEGTEAFFGQGTRLTVV.

CDR3 residues: CASSFSVDTQYF. The CDR3 coding sequence is TGTGCCAGCAGTTTCTCGGTAGATACGCAGTATTTT. The chain couples TRBV28 to TRBJ2-3; no reliable D call. The CDR3 spans 12 residues. Trimming took off 3 bases at V and 5 bases at J, with 6 bases between the two ends. The germline V gene encodes CDR1 MDHEN and CDR2 SYDVKM.

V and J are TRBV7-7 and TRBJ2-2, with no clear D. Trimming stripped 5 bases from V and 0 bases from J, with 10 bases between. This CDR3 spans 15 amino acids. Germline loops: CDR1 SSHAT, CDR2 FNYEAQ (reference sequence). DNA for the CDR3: TGTGCCAGCAGCCCAAGAGTGACGAACACCGGGGAGCTGTTTTTT. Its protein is CASSPRVTNTGELFF.

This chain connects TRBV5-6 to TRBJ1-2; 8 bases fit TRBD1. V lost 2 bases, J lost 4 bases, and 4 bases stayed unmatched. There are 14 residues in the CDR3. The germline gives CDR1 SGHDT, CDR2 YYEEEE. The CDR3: CASSFGQGSYGYTF. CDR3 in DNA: TGTGCCAGCAGCTTCGGACAGGGTTCCTATGGCTACACCTTC.

CDR3 loop: CASSPQGYSNQPQHF. The CDR3 coding sequence is TGTGCCAGCAGCCCACAGGGGTATAGCAATCAGCCCCAGCATTTT. The chain combines TRBV6-5 with TRBJ1-5; 7 nucleotides line up with TRBD1. The CDR3 spans 15 residues. Unmatched junction bases numbered 5, after V lost 6 bases and J lost 0 bases. The germline V gene encodes CDR1 MNHEY and CDR2 SVGAGI.

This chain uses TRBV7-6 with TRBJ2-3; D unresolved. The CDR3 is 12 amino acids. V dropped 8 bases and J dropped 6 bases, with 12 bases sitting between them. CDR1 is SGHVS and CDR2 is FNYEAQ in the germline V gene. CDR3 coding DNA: TGTGCCAGCGGTGGAGATGGGGATACGCAGTATTTT. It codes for CASGGDGDTQYF.

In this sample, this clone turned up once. CDR3: CASSPLRRVDYGYTF. CDR3 in DNA: TGTGCCAGCAGCCCCCTGCGGAGGGTCGACTATGGCTACACCTTC. The chain joins TRBV14 to TRBJ1-2, with D hard to call. CDR3 length: 15 amino acids. Trimming shortened V by 4 bases and J by 3 bases, and 15 bases separated the two germline ends. Germline lookup yields CDR1 SGHDN and CDR2 FVKESK.

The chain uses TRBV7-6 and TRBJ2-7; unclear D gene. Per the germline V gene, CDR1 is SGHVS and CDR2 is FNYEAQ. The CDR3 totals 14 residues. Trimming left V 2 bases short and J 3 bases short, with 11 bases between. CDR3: CASSLSGRLYEQYF. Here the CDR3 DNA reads TGTGCCAGCAGCTTATCTGGCCGCCTCTACGAGCAGTACTTC.

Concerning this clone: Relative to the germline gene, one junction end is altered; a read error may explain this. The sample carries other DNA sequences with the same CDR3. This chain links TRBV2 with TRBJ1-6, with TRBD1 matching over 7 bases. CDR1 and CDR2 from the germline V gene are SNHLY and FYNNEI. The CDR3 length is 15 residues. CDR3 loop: CASNSQGGGYSPLHF. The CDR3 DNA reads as TGTGCCAGCAATAGTCAAGGGGGCGGGTATTCCCCCCTCCACTTT.

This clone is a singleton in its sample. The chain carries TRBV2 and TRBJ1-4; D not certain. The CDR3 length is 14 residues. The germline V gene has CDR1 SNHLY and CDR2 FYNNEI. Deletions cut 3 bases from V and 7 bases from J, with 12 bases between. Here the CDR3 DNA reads TGTGCCAGCAGTGAGTGGCGGAACTTTGAAAAACTGTTTTTT. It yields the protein CASSEWRNFEKLFF.

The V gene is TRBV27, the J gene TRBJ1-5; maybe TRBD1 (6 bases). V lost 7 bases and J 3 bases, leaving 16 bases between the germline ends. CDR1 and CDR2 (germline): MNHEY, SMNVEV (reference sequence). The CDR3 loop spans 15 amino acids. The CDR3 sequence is CASKPSGQLNQPQHF. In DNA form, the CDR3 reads TGTGCCAGCAAACCTAGTGGACAGCTCAATCAGCCCCAGCATTTT.

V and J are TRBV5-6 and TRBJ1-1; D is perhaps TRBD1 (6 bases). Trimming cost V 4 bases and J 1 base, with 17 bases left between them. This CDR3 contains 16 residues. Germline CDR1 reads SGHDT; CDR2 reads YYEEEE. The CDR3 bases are TGTGCCAGCAGCCTTCGGGGGGCTCTCGCGAACACTGAAGCTTTCTTT. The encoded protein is CASSLRGALANTEAFF.

CDR3 DNA sequence: TGTGCCAGCAGACCTGCGGGGGTCACAGATACGCAGTATTTT. Translating gives CASRPAGVTDTQYF. The chain combines TRBV28 with TRBJ2-3; 7 positions agree with TRBD2. J gave up 2 bases and V 6 bases, and 5 bases lay outside the gene matches. Germline-derived CDR1 and CDR2 are MDHEN and SYDVKM. This CDR3 contains 14 residues. The full variable domain, rest sourced from reference TRBV28 and TRBJ2-3, is DVKVTQSSRYLVKRTGEKVFLECVQDMDHENMFWYRQDPGLGLRLIYFSYDVKMKEKGDIPEGYSVSREKKERFSLILESASTNQTSMYLCASRPAGVTDTQYFGPGTRLTVL.

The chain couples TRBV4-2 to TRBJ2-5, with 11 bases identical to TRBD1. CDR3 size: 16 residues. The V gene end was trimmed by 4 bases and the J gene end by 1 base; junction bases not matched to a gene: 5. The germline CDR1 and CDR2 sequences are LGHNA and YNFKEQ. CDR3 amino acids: CASSRTGGGGQETQYF. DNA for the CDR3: TGTGCCAGCAGCCGGACAGGGGGCGGGGGCCAAGAGACCCAGTACTTC.

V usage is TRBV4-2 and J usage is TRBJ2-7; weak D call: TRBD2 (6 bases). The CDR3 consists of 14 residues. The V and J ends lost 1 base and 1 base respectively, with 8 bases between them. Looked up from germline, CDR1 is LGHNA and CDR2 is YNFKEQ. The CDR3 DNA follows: TGTGCCAGCAGCCAAGTGGAGGGATCCTACGAGCAGTACTTC. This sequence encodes CASSQVEGSYEQYF.

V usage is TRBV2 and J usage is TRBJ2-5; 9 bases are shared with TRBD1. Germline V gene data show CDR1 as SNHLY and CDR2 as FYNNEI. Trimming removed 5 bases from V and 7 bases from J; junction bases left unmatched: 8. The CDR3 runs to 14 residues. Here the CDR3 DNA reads TGTGCCAGCAGTCGGACAGGGGAAACTGTGACCCAGTACTTC. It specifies CASSRTGETVTQYF.